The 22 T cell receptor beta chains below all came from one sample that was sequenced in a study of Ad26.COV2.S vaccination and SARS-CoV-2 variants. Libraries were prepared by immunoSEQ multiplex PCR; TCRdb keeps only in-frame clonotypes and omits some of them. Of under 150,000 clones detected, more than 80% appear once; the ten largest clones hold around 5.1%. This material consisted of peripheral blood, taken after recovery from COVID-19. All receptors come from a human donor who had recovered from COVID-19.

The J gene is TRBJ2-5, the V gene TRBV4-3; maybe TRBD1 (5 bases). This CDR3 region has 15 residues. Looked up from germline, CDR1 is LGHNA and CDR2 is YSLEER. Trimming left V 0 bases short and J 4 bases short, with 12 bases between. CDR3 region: CASSQDRQGLETQYF. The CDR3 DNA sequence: TGCGCCAGCAGCCAAGACAGGCAGGGCCTAGAGACCCAGTACTTC.

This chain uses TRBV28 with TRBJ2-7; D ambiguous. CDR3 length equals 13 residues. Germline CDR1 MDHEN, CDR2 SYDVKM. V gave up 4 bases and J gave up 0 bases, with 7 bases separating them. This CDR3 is CASSSSLSYEQYF. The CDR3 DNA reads TGTGCCAGCAGTTCCTCACTCTCCTACGAGCAGTACTTC.

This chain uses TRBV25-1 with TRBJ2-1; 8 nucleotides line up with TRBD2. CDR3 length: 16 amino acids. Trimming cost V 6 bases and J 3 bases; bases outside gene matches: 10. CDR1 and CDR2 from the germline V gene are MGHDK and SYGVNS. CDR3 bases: TGTGCCAGCAGCGACGGGCTAGCGGGCCTCTACAATGAGCAGTTCTTC. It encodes CASSDGLAGLYNEQFF.

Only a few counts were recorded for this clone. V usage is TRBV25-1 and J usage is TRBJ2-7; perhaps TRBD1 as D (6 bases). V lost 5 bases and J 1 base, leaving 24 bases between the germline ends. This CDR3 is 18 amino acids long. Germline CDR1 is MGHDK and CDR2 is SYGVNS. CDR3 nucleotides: TGTGCCAGCAGTCCACACGGACTGGGCAGGACAGAGTCCTACGAGCAGTACTTC. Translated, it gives CASSPHGLGRTESYEQYF.

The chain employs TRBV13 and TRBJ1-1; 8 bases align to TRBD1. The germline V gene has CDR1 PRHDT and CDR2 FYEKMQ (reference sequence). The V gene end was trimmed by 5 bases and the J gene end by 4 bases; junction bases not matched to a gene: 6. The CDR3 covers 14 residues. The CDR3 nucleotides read TGTGCCAGCAGCCCTAGACAGGGGACCACTGAAGCTTTCTTT. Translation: CASSPRQGTTEAFF.

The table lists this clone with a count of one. This CDR3 is CASGVGGRPDEQYF. The CDR3 DNA follows: TGTGCCAGCGGGGTGGGGGGGCGTCCGGACGAGCAGTACTTC. The genes are TRBV27 and TRBJ2-7, with D maybe TRBD2 (7 bases). The V gene's germline CDR1 is MNHEY and CDR2 SMNVEV (reference sequence). This CDR3 region has 14 residues. V was cut by 8 bases and J by 5 bases, with 19 bases left in between.

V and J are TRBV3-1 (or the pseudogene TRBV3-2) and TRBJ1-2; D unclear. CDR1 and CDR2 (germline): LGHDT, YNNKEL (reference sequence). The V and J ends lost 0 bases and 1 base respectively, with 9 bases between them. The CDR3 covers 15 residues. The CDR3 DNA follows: TGTGCCAGCAGCCAAGAAAGTTCCCTTAACTATGGCTACACCTTC. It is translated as CASSQESSLNYGYTF.

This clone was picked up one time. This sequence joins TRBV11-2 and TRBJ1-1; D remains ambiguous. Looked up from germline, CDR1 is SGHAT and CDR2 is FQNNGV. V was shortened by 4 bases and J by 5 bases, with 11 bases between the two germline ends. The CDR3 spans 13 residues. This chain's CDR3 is CASSSGPGTEAFF. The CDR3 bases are TGTGCCAGCAGCTCAGGCCCCGGGACTGAAGCTTTCTTT.

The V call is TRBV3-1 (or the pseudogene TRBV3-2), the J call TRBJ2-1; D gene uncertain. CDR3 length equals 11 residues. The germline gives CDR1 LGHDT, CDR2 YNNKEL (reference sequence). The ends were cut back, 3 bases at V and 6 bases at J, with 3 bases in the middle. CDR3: CASSQINEQFF. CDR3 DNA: TGTGCCAGCAGCCAGATCAATGAGCAGTTCTTC.

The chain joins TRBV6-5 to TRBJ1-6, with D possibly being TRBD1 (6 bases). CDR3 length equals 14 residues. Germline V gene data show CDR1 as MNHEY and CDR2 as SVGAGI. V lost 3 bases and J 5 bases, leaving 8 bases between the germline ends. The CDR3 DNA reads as TGTGCCAGCAGTTATGGACAGAATAATTCACCCCTCCACTTT. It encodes CASSYGQNNSPLHF.

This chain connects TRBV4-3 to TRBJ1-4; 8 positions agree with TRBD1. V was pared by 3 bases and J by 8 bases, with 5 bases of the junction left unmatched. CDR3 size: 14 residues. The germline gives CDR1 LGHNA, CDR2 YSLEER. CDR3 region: CASSQDRVREKLFF. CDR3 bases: TGCGCCAGCAGCCAGGACAGGGTACGCGAAAAACTGTTTTTT.

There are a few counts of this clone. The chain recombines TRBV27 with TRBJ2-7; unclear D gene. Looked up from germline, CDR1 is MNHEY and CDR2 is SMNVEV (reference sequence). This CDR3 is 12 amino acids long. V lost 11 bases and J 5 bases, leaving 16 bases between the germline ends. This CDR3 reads CASRTSADEQYF. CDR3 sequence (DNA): TGTGCCTCCCGGACGTCCGCCGACGAGCAGTACTTC.

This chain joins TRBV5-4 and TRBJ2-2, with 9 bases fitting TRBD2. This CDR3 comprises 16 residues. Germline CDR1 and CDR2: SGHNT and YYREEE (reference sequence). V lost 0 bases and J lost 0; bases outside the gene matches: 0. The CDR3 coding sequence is TGTGCCAGCAGCTTGGGACTAGCGGCGAACACCGGGGAGCTGTTTTTT. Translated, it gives CASSLGLAANTGELFF.

This chain's CDR3 is CASRAGTHTLGTNTEAFF. The CDR3 DNA is TGTGCCAGCAGGGCCGGGACACACACCCTGGGGACGAACACTGAAGCTTTCTTT. The chain carries TRBV2 and TRBJ1-1; a weak D match, TRBD1 (6 bases). The CDR3 length is 18 residues. Trimming pared 6 bases from V and 1 base from J, leaving 24 bases between. Germline V gene lookup returns CDR1 SNHLY and CDR2 FYNNEI.

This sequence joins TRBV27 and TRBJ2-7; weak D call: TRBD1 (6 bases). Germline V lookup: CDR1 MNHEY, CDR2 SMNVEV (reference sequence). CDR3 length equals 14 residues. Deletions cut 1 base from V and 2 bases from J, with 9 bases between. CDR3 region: CASSLWDKPYEQYF. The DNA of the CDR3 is TGTGCCAGCAGTTTATGGGACAAACCCTACGAGCAGTACTTC.

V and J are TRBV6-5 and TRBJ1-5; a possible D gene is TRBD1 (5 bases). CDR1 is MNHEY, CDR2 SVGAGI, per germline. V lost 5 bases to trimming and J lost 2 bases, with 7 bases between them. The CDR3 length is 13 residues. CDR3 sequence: CASSQGRNQPQHF. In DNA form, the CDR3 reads TGTGCCAGCAGTCAGGGTCGCAATCAGCCCCAGCATTTT.

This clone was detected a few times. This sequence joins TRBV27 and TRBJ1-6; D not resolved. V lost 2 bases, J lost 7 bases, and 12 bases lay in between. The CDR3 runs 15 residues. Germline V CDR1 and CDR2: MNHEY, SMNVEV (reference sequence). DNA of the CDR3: TGTGCCAGCAGTTTAAATCAAGGGAGCAATTCACCCCTCCACTTT. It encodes CASSLNQGSNSPLHF.

CDR3 sequence: CASSSFRQPSSYEQYF. CDR3 nucleotides: TGTGCCAGCAGCTCCTTTCGACAGCCGAGCTCCTACGAGCAGTACTTC. V usage is TRBV13 and J usage is TRBJ2-7; D perhaps matches TRBD1 (5 bases). The V gene lost 4 bases and the J gene lost 0 bases, with 16 bases spanning the gap. This CDR3 has 16 residues. The germline V gene encodes CDR1 PRHDT and CDR2 FYEKMQ (reference sequence).

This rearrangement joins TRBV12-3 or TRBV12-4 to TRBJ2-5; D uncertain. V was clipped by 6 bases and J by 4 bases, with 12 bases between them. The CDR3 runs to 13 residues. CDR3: CASSRAYGETQYF. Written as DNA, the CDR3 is TGTGCCAGCAGCCGCGCATATGGAGAGACCCAGTACTTC.

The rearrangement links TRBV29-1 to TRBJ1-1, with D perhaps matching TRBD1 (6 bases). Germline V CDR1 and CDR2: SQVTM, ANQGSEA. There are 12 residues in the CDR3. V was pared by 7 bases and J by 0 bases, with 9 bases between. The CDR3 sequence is CSADRLNTEAFF. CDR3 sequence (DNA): TGCAGCGCGGACAGATTGAACACTGAAGCTTTCTTT.

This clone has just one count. The CDR3 reads CASSGAAGGNQPQHF. Here the CDR3 DNA reads TGTGCCAGCAGTGGGGCGGCCGGTGGAAATCAGCCCCAGCATTTT. The V call is TRBV6-1, the J call TRBJ1-5; D is unresolved. Per germline, CDR1 MNHNS and CDR2 SASEGT. V gave up 4 bases and J gave up 4 bases, with 14 bases separating them. The length of the CDR3 is 15 residues.

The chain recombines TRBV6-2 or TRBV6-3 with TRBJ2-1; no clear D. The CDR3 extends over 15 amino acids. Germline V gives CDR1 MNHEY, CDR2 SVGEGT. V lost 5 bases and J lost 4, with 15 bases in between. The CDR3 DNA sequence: TGTGCCAGCAGTACCGACCCCCCCACTTACAATGAGCAGTTCTTC. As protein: CASSTDPPTYNEQFF.